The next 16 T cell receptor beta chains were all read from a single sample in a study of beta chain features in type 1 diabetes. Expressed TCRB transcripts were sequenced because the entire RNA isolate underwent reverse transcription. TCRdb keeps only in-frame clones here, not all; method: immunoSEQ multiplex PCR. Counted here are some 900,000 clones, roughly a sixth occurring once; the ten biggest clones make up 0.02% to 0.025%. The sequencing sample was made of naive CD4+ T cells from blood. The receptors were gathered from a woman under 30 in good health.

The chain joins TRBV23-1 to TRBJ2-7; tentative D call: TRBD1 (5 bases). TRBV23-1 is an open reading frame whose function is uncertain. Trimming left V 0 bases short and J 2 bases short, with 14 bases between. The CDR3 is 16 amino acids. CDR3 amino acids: CASSQSIGVLPYEQYF. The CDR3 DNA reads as TGCGCCAGCAGTCAATCGATAGGGGTCCTGCCCTACGAGCAGTACTTC.

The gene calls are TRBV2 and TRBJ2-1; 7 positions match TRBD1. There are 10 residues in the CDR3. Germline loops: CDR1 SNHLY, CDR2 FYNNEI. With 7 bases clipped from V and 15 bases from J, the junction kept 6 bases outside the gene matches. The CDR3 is CASTPRGPFF. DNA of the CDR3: TGTGCCAGCACCCCGAGGGGGCCGTTCTTC.

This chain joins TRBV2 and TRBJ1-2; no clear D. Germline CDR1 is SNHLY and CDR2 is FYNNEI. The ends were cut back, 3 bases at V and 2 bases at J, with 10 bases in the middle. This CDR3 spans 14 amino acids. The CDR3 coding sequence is TGTGCCAGCAGTGACCTGCTAGCGAACTATGGCTACACCTTC. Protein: CASSDLLANYGYTF.

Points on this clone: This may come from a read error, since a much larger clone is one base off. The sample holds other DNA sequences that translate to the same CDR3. The DNA of the CDR3 is TGTGCCAGCAGCTTACAGGGCTATGGCTACACCTTC. It translates to CASSLQGYGYTF. The chain is built from TRBV28 and TRBJ1-2, with TRBD1 as a possible D gene (6 bases). CDR1 is MDHEN, CDR2 SYDVKM, per germline. The length of the CDR3 is 12 residues. V dropped 6 bases and J dropped 4 bases, with 9 bases sitting between them.

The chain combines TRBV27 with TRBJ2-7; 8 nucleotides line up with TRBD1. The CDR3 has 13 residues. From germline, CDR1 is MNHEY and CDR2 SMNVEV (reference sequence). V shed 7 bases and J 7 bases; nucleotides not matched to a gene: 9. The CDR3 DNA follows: TGTGCCAGCACCAGACAGGGGTCTGGAGAGCAGTACTTC. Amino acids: CASTRQGSGEQYF.

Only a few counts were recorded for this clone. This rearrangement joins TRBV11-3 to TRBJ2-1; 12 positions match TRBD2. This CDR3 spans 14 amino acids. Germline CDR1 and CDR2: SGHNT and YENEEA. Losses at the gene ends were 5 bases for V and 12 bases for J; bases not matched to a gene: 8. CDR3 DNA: TGTGCCAGCAGCCCTCAACTAGCGGGGGGCCCGCAGTTCTTC. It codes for CASSPQLAGGPQFF.

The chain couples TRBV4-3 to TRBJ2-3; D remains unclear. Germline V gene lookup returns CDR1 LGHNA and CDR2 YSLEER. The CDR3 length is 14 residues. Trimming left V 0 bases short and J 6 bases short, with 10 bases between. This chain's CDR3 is CASSQENRRDTQYF. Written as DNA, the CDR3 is TGCGCCAGCAGCCAAGAAAACCGCAGGGATACGCAGTATTTT.

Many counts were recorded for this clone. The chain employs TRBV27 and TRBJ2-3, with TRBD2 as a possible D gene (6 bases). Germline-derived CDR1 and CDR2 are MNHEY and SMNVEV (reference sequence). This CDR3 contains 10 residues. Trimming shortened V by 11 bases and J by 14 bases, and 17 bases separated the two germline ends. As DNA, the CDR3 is TGTGCCGCGGGGAAGGGAGCCGGGTATTTT. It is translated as CAAGKGAGYF.

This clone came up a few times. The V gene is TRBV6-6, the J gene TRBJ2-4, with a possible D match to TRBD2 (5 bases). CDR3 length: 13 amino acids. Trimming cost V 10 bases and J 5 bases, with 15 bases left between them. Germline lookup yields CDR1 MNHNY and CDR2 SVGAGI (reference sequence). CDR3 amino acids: CATVSAGENIQYF. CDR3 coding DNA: TGTGCCACCGTTAGCGCTGGGGAAAACATTCAGTACTTC.

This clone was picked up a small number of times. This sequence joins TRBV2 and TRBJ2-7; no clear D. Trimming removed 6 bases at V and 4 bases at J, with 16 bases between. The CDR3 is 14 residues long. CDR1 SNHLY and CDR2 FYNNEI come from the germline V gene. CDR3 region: CASSKYLGTYEQYF. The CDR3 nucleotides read TGTGCCAGCAGCAAGTATCTTGGTACTTACGAGCAGTACTTC.

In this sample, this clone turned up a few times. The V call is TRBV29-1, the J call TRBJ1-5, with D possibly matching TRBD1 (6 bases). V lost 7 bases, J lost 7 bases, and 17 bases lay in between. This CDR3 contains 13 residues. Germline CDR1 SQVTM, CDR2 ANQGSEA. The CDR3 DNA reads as TGCAGCGCCTCTGAGGGGGGTAGACAGCCCCAGCATTTT. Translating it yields CSASEGGRQPQHF.

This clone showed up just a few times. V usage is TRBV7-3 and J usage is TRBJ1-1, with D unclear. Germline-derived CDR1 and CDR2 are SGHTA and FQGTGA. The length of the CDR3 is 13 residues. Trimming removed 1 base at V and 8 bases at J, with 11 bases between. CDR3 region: CASSLIRSEEAFF. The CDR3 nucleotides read TGTGCCAGCAGCTTAATTCGGTCAGAAGAAGCTTTCTTT.

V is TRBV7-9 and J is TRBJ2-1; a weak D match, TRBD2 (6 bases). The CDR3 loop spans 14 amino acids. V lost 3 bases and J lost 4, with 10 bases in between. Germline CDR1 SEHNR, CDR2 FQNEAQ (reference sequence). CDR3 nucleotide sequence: TGTGCCAGCAGCTTTGCCGGGACTTACAATGAGCAGTTCTTC. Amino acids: CASSFAGTYNEQFF.

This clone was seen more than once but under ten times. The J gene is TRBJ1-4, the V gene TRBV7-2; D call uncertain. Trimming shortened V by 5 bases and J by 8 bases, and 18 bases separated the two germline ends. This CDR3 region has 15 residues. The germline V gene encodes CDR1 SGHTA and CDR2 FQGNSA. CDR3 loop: CASSIEASTAEKLFF. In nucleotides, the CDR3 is TGTGCCAGCAGCATAGAGGCCTCCACGGCGGAAAAACTGTTTTTT.

The CDR3: CATLTTSTRRYF. In nucleotides, the CDR3 is TGTGCCACCCTCACCACATCGACACGGAGGTACTTC. The chain has TRBV28 and TRBJ2-7; unclear D gene. V lost 10 bases, J lost 12 bases, and 22 bases lay in between. Germline V gene sequence: CDR1 MDHEN, CDR2 SYDVKM. This CDR3 is 12 amino acids long.

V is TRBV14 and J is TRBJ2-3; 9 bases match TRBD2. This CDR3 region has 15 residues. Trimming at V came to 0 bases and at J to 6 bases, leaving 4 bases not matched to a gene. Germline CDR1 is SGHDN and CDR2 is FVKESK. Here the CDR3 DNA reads TGTGCCAGCAGCCAAGAGAGCGGGAGGATGGATACGCAGTATTTT. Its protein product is CASSQESGRMDTQYF.